The T cell receptor (beta chain) described here comes from a study of T cells in Graves' hyperthyroidism and ophthalmopathy. Whole-study context: Pretreatment peripheral blood was obtained at initial diagnosis.

Uncontrolled infection, other autoimmune disease, pregnancy or lactation excluded patients. The source material, RNA transcripts, was used to amplify TCR beta CDR3 regions. The HTBI primer set drove a first-round RT-PCR of the TCR CDR3. MiXCR, run by TCRdb on the multiplex PCR reads, gives a single entry per CDR3 protein. Of 600,000 to 650,000 distinct CDR3 sequences listed, roughly 16% are singletons. There are 15 residues in the CDR3. Trimming shortened V by 0 bases and J by 1 base, and 9 bases separated the two germline ends. Germline V lookup: CDR1 MNHNY, CDR2 SVGAGI (reference sequence). This receptor was obtained from a woman younger than 45 with Graves' hyperthyroidism. Sequenced input: blood. The rearrangement links TRBV6-6 to TRBJ1-1, with D hard to call. For the CDR3, the DNA is TGTGCCAGCAGTTACTCCAGAACAGCGAACACTGAAGCTTTCTTT. Translation gives CASSYSRTANTEAFF.